Sequencing of this TCR beta chain was carried out in a study of T cell responses to AZD1222 COVID-19 vaccine. Overall study results and limits: Most donors were white British, females outnumbered males, and clonal diversity was possibly underestimated. Reports say nearly half of spike-specific TCRs go after unmutated variant regions.

The table came from immunoSEQ multiplex PCR; TCRdb's copy has only in-frame clones and leaves some out. Here the sample spans over 100,000 clones, 85% to 90% being singletons. CDR1 LGHNA and CDR2 YNFKEQ come from the germline V gene. The trim removed 0 bases at V and 1 base at J, leaving 6 bases unmatched. The CDR3 totals 17 residues. This clone has just one count. Its cognate antigen is unknown. The sequence was obtained from an adult in good health. The V gene is TRBV4-2, the J gene TRBJ2-7; 10 bases map to TRBD2. The starting material was peripheral blood, obtained on day 0 of AZD1222 vaccination. The CDR3 region has the DNA TGTGCCAGCAGCCAAGAGGGGCTAGCGGGAGAGTCCTACGAGCAGTACTTC. Protein product: CASSQEGLAGESYEQYF.